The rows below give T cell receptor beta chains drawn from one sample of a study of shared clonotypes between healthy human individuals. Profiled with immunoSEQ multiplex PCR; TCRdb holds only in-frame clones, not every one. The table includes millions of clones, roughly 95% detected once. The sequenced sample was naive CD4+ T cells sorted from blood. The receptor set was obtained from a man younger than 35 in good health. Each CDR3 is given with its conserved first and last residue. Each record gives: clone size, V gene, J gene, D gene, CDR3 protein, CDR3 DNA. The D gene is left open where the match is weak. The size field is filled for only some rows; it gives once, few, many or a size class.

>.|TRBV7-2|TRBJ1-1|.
CASSFTLEAFF
TGTGCCAGCAGCTTTACCCTAGAAGCTTTCTTT
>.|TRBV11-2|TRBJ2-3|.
CASSFNRETDTQYF
TGTGCCAGCAGCTTTAACAGGGAGACAGATACGCAGTATTTT
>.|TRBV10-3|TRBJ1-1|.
CAISESTGGIAGEAFF
TGTGCCATCAGTGAGTCGACTGGCGGGATAGCTGGTGAAGCTTTCTTT
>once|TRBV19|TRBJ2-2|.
CASSILAPRQAGELFF
TGTGCCAGTAGTATCTTAGCCCCGAGGCAGGCCGGGGAGCTGTTTTTT
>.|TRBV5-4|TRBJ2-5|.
CASSLTSGGDETQYF
TGTGCCAGCAGCTTGACGTCAGGGGGGGACGAGACCCAGTACTTC
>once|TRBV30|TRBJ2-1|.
CAWSTGQPYNEQFF
TGTGCCTGGAGTACCGGACAGCCTTACAATGAGCAGTTCTTC
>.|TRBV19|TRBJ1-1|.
CASSNRETQAFF
TGTGCCAGTAGTAACCGTGAAACTCAAGCTTTCTTT
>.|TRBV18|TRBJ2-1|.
CASSPPGLNEQFF
TGTGCCAGCTCACCACCGGGACTCAATGAGCAGTTCTTC
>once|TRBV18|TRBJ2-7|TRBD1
CASSPPGQGINEQYF
TGTGCCAGCTCACCACCGGGACAGGGGATCAACGAGCAGTACTTC
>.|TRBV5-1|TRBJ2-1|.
CASSLEVMQFF
TGCGCCAGCAGCTTGGAGGTTATGCAGTTCTTC
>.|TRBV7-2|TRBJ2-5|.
CASSLGGLAAIQETQYF
TGTGCCAGCAGCTTAGGGGGGCTAGCGGCAATCCAAGAGACCCAGTACTTC
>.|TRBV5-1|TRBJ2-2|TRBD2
CASSPAREGGTGELFF
TGCGCCAGCAGCCCGGCCCGGGAGGGGGGCACCGGGGAGCTGTTTTTT
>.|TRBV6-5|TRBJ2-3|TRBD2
CASRRGGRGDTQYF
TGTGCCTCCAGGCGGGGGGGCCGGGGAGATACGCAGTATTTT
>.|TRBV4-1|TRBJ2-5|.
CASSLDVVRTQYF
TGCGCCAGCAGCTTAGATGTTGTACGGACCCAGTACTTC
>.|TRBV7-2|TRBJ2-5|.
CASSSEGGETQYF
TGTGCCAGCAGCTCCGAGGGTGGAGAGACCCAGTACTTC
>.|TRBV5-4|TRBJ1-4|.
CASSFDRANEKLFF
TGTGCCAGCAGCTTTGACAGAGCTAATGAAAAACTGTTTTTT
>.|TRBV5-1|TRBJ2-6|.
CASSSLARGSSGANVLTF
TGCGCCAGCAGCTCCCTGGCCAGGGGTAGCTCTGGGGCCAACGTCCTGACTTTC
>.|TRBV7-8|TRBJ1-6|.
CASSLEGGSYNSPLHF
TGTGCCAGCAGCTTAGAAGGGGGCTCCTATAATTCACCCCTCCACTTT
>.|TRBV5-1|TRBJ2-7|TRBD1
CASRPGTGVYEQYF
TGCGCCAGCAGACCCGGGACAGGGGTTTACGAGCAGTACTTC
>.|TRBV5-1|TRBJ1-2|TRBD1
CASSLEETGNYGYTF
TGCGCCAGCAGCTTGGAGGAGACAGGGAACTATGGCTACACCTTC
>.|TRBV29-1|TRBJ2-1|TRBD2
CSVATGTRADEQFF
TGCAGCGTTGCTACCGGGACTAGGGCCGATGAGCAGTTCTTC
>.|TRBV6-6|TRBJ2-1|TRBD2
CASSNSGSWHNEQFF
TGTGCCAGCAGTAATAGCGGGAGCTGGCACAATGAGCAGTTCTTC
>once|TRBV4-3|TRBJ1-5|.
CASSQAGNQPQHF
TGCGCCAGCAGCCAGGCCGGGAACCAGCCCCAGCATTTT
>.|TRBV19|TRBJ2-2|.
CASSTGATGELFF
TGTGCCAGTAGTACGGGGGCCACCGGGGAGCTGTTTTTT
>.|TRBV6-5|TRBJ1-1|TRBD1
CASRDREAFF
TGTGCCAGCAGGGACAGGGAAGCTTTCTTT
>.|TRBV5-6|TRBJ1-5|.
CASSVRGGNQPQHF
TGTGCCAGCAGCGTCAGGGGAGGAAATCAGCCCCAGCATTTT
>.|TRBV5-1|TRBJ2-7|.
CASSLGQGPYEQYF
TGCGCCAGCAGCTTGGGCCAGGGGCCCTACGAGCAGTACTTC
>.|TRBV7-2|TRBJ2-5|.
CASSLERLAAETQYF
TGTGCCAGCAGCTTAGAGCGGTTGGCAGCAGAGACCCAGTACTTC
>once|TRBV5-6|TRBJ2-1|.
CASSPVGEFVGAMRHEQFF
TGTGCCAGCAGCCCTGTGGGAGAGTTCGTGGGGGCGATGAGGCATGAGCAGTTCTTC
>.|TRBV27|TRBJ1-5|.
CASGSRDQPQHF
TGTGCCAGCGGTAGCAGGGACCAGCCCCAGCATTTT
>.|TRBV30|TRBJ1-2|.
CAWSAARTGNYGYTF
TGTGCCTGGAGCGCGGCTCGAACAGGGAACTATGGCTACACCTTC
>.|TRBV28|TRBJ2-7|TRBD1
CASSDRPGQGSSYEQYF
TGTGCCAGCAGTGACCGACCGGGACAGGGGAGCTCCTACGAGCAGTACTTC
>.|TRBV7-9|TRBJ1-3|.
CASSLVAVSGNTIYF
TGTGCCAGCAGCTTAGTGGCAGTCTCTGGAAACACCATATATTTT
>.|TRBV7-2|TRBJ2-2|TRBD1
CASSRTGGWDTGELFF
TGTGCCAGCAGCCGTACAGGGGGATGGGACACCGGGGAGCTGTTTTTT
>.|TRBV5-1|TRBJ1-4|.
CASSLARGTEKLFF
TGCGCCAGCAGCTTGGCCAGGGGCACCGAAAAACTGTTTTTT
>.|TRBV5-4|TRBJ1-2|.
CASSPPDRGAGYTF
TGTGCCAGCAGCCCGCCGGATAGGGGGGCTGGCTACACCTTC
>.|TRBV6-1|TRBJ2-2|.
CASRPNRNTGELFF
TGTGCCAGCAGGCCCAACAGAAACACCGGGGAGCTGTTTTTT
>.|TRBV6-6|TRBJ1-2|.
CASSHPYGYTF
TGTGCCAGCAGTCACCCCTATGGCTACACCTTC
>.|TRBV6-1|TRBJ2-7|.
CASTPKPSYEQYF
TGTGCCAGCACCCCAAAACCTTCCTACGAGCAGTACTTC
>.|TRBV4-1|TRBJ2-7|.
CASSPPGRLPYEQYF
TGCGCCAGCAGCCCCCCCGGGCGGCTTCCCTACGAGCAGTACTTC
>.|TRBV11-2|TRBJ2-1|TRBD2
CASSLASGGTEQFF
TGTGCCAGCAGCTTAGCAAGCGGGGGGACTGAGCAGTTCTTC
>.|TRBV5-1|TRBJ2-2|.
CATLRARKSAGELFF
TGCGCTACGCTCAGGGCGCGTAAATCAGCCGGGGAGCTGTTTTTT
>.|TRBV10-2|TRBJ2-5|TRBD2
CAASGGAGQETQYF
TGCGCCGCCAGCGGGGGGGCCGGGCAAGAGACCCAGTACTTC
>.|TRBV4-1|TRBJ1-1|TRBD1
CASSQDPRDRDSDNTEAFF
TGCGCCAGCAGCCAAGATCCCCGGGACAGGGACTCTGATAACACTGAAGCTTTCTTT
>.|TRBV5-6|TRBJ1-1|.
CASSWGSGGWAFF
TGTGCCAGCAGCTGGGGATCGGGAGGTTGGGCTTTCTTT
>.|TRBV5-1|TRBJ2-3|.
CASSIGSGADTQYF
TGCGCCAGCAGCATAGGGTCAGGGGCAGATACGCAGTATTTT
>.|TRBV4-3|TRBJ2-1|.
CASSPQGAGLNNEQFF
TGCGCCAGCAGCCCCCAAGGCGCGGGGTTAAACAATGAGCAGTTCTTC
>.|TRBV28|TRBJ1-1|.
CASGEVQRGAFF
TGTGCCAGCGGAGAAGTACAGAGGGGGGCTTTCTTT
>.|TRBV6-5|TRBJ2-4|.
CASSYSGFLAKNIQYF
TGTGCCAGCAGTTACTCCGGTTTTCTAGCCAAAAACATTCAGTACTTC